The clone carrying this TCR beta chain occurred many times. The antigen remains undetermined. Molecular barcoded adaptors covering alpha/delta and beta/gamma chains were used on around 370 ng RNA. TCRdb passed the reads through MiXCR, listing each CDR3 protein once. The sample records 60,000 to 80,000 distinct CDR3 sequences, about 15% being singletons. In germline, CDR1 is DFQATT, CDR2 SNEGSKA (reference sequence). This CDR3 comprises 11 residues. Between the trimmed V and J ends, which lost 3 bases and 9 bases, there was a span of 11 bases. This entry belongs to a study of read filtering for tumor transcriptome and immune sequencing. Study at large: The cohort had over 16 men and over eleven women aged roughly 45 to 90, mean roughly 71 years. Per sample, TCR-region reads ranged about 4.05 to 10.27 million by IR-seq, roughly 75 to 1,400 by RNA-seq.

Whole-study results and caveats: Even smaller IR-seq throughput identified most shared clonotypes. IR-seq and RNA-seq agreed better without single-read clonotypes.

The J gene is TRBJ1-1, the V gene TRBV20-1, with a tentative D call TRBD1 (5 bases). The receptor's source is a donor older than 35 with multiple myeloma. The sample consisted of a population of CD138-negative cells sorted from bone marrow. CDR3 protein: CSASDSAKAFF. In DNA form, the CDR3 reads TGCAGTGCTAGTGACAGCGCTAAAGCTTTCTTT.